This T cell receptor beta chain was retrieved from a study of OX40 agonist ivuxolimab in advanced cancers. Across the whole study: Antecedent anti-PD-1, anti-PD-L1 or anti-CTLA-4 therapy was permissible, with roughly 36% having received some. Study conclusions and caveats: Both CD4+ and CD8+ T cell populations in blood had undergone clonal expansion by week 6 at 0.1 to 3.0 mg/kg. The antigens recognized by the expanded peripheral T cells, that is their antigen specificity, were not determined.

No patient had autoimmune disease or received systemic immunosuppression. Details on this clone: The antigen remains undetermined.

V lost 7 bases to trimming and J lost 5 bases; unmatched junction nucleotides: 3. Germline CDR1 and CDR2: SNHLY and FYNNEI. The CDR3 loop spans 13 amino acids. Produced via immunoSEQ multiplex PCR; TCRdb's table is partial and in-frame only. The sample yields about 67,000 clones, around 87% seen once. This chain uses TRBV2 with TRBJ1-4; 8 nucleotides agree with TRBD1. The source of this sequence is an adult with an advanced solid tumor such as melanoma, head and neck, liver or kidney cancer. Material: CD4+ or CD8+ T cells sorted from blood, obtained in a trial of the OX40 agonist ivuxolimab. This chain's CDR3 is CASTGGLNEKLFF. CDR3 bases: TGTGCCAGCACAGGGGGCCTCAATGAAAAACTGTTTTTT.